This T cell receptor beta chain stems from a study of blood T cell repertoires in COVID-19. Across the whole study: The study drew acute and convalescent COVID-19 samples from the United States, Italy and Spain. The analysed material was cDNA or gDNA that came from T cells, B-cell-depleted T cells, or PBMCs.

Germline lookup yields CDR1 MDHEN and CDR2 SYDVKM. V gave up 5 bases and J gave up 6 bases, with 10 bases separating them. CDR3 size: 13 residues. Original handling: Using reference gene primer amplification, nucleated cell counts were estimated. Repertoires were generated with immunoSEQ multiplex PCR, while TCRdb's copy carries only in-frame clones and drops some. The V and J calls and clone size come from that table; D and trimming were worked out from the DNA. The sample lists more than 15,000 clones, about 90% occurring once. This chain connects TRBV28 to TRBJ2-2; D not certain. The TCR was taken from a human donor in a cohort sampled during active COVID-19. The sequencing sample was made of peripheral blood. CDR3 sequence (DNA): TGTGCCAGCAGTCGTTTCTTCGCCGGGGAGCTGTTTTTT. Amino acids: CASSRFFAGELFF.